Reported below is one TCR beta chain. The sample originates from a study of blood T cell repertoires in COVID-19. For the study at large: Both acute and convalescent COVID-19 samples were obtained from the United States, Italy and Spain. Sources were T cells, B-cell-depleted T cells, or PBMCs; the material itself was cDNA or gDNA.

Germline-derived CDR1 and CDR2 are MNHEY and SMNVEV (reference sequence). The CDR3 has 14 residues. Between the trimmed V and J ends, which lost 3 bases and 6 bases, there was a span of 14 bases. Participants reported their clinical history, and cohort assignment relied on those reports. Produced via immunoSEQ multiplex PCR; TCRdb's table is partial and in-frame only. The data hold under 150,000 clones, with about 80% observed a single time. The receptor was isolated from a man aged 50 to 59 in a cohort exposed to, infected with or recovered from COVID-19 (not recorded which). Sequenced: PBMCs or T cells enriched from blood (not recorded which). This chain joins TRBV27 and TRBJ1-1; D might be TRBD1 (6 bases). The CDR3 region has the DNA TGTGCCAGCAGTTTCTCGCGGACAGTCTCTGAAGCTTTCTTT. It specifies CASSFSRTVSEAFF.